Below are 18 T cell receptor beta chains sequenced from a single sample in a study of T cells in Graves' hyperthyroidism and ophthalmopathy. Amplification of TCR beta CDR3 regions used RNA as the template. HTBI primers were the set used in a first-round RT-PCR of the TCR CDR3. TCRdb itself ran the multiplex PCR reads through MiXCR, one entry per CDR3 protein. The sample lists a few hundred thousand distinct CDR3 sequences, about 20% occurring once. The material sequenced was blood. The source of these receptors is a man between 18 and 29 years old with Graves' hyperthyroidism.

The chain combines TRBV19 with TRBJ1-5, with a weak D call TRBD1 (6 bases). V lost 0 bases and J 5 bases, leaving 11 bases between the germline ends. Looked up from germline, CDR1 is LNHDA and CDR2 is SQIVND (reference sequence). The CDR3 is 15 amino acids. The CDR3 here is CASSIDFAGDQPQHF. Here the CDR3 DNA reads TGTGCCAGTAGTATAGATTTTGCAGGGGATCAGCCCCAGCATTTT.

This clonotype has ten or more counts. The V call is TRBV27, the J call TRBJ1-1; D remains unclear. This CDR3 has 15 amino acids. Germline CDR1 MNHEY, CDR2 SMNVEV (reference sequence). Trimming pared 0 bases from V and 3 bases from J, leaving 11 bases between. The CDR3 reads CASSLSIRGDTEAFF. DNA for the CDR3: TGTGCCAGCAGTTTATCCATCCGTGGGGACACTGAAGCTTTCTTT.

This chain uses TRBV11-2 with TRBJ2-7; D gene ambiguous. CDR3 length: 16 residues. Germline V gene data show CDR1 as SGHAT and CDR2 as FQNNGV. Trimming removed 5 bases from V and 3 bases from J, with 20 bases in between. The CDR3 sequence: CASSPPRAGEHYEQYF. The CDR3 region has the DNA TGTGCCAGCAGCCCCCCAAGGGCAGGCGAACACTACGAGCAGTACTTC.

This clonotype was seen many times. This rearrangement joins TRBV12-3 or TRBV12-4 to TRBJ1-2; perhaps TRBD1 as D (5 bases). V lost 6 bases to trimming and J lost 8 bases, with 16 bases between them. The CDR3 consists of 13 residues. CDR3 loop: CASRSGQGGGYTF. The CDR3 bases are TGTGCCAGCAGATCGGGGCAGGGAGGCGGCTACACCTTC.

Ten or more counts support this clonotype. This chain uses TRBV7-2 with TRBJ1-1; D gene uncertain. The CDR3 runs 13 residues. Germline V gene lookup returns CDR1 SGHTA and CDR2 FQGNSA. V was cut by 6 bases and J by 1 base, with 9 bases left in between. CDR3 region: CASRPDGNTEAFF. The CDR3 DNA is TGTGCCAGCAGACCTGACGGGAACACTGAAGCTTTCTTT.

The sample holds many counts of this clonotype. This chain's CDR3 is CASSLEGEGYTF. The CDR3 nucleotides are TGCGCCAGCAGCTTGGAAGGGGAAGGCTACACCTTC. The chain combines TRBV5-1 with TRBJ1-2, with D perhaps matching TRBD1 (5 bases). The CDR3 runs to 12 residues. V was trimmed by 0 bases and J by 8 bases, leaving 8 bases between them. The V gene's germline CDR1 is SGHRS and CDR2 YFSETQ.

The V call is TRBV24-1, the J call TRBJ2-7; D is unresolved. This CDR3 region has 12 residues. Germline V CDR1 and CDR2: KGHDR, SFDVKD. V shed 9 bases and J shed 4 bases, with 12 bases lying between them. This CDR3 reads CATRLDRYEQYF. In nucleotides, the CDR3 is TGTGCCACCCGCCTGGATCGGTACGAGCAGTACTTC.

This clonotype has just a few counts. V usage is TRBV28 and J usage is TRBJ2-7; no reliable D call. The CDR3 has 12 amino acids. The germline V gene encodes CDR1 MDHEN and CDR2 SYDVKM. V lost 4 bases and J lost 2, with 6 bases in between. The CDR3 is CASSSVTYEQYF. CDR3 nucleotide sequence: TGTGCCAGCAGTTCCGTAACCTACGAGCAGTACTTC.

Note on this clonotype: Possible read error: a much larger clone is one base away. The V and J genes are TRBV28 and TRBJ2-2; D unclear. The CDR3 is 15 amino acids. V was cut by 3 bases and J by 1 base, with 9 bases left in between. Germline loops: CDR1 MDHEN, CDR2 SYDVKM. The CDR3 DNA reads TGTGCCAGCAGTTTCGAGACGGTGAACACCGGGGAGCTGTTTTTT. This codes for CASSFETVNTGELFF.

This clonotype has ten or more counts. The rearrangement links TRBV27 to TRBJ1-1, with 7 bases that match TRBD1. The CDR3 totals 15 residues. The V segment lost 4 bases and the J segment 6 bases; nucleotides outside the gene matches: 11. CDR1 and CDR2 from the germline V gene are MNHEY and SMNVEV (reference sequence). The CDR3 DNA is TGTGCCAGCAGTTATGCAGGGGGACCGGGGGCTGAAGCTTTCTTT. Amino acid sequence: CASSYAGGPGAEAFF.

This clonotype was seen repeatedly, ten times or more. The rearrangement joins TRBV12-3 or TRBV12-4 to TRBJ1-2; D gene unclear. This CDR3 comprises 14 residues. V was shortened by 6 bases and J by 8 bases, with 19 bases between the two germline ends. For the CDR3, the DNA is TGTGCCAGCAGGGCTCCTAACGGGGTAGAGGGCTACACCTTC. Translating gives CASRAPNGVEGYTF.

This clonotype was detected ten times or more. The V gene is TRBV15, the J gene TRBJ1-1; a possible D gene is TRBD1 (5 bases). Germline V gives CDR1 LNHNV, CDR2 YYDKDF (reference sequence). V lost 0 bases and J lost 5, with 19 bases in between. There are 17 residues in the CDR3. The CDR3 loop reads CATSRDRAEGLGTEAFF. CDR3 in DNA: TGTGCCACCAGCAGAGATCGCGCGGAGGGGCTGGGGACTGAAGCTTTCTTT.

This clonotype was seen many times. The chain carries TRBV20-1 and TRBJ1-5; D might be TRBD1 (5 bases). Trimming took 3 bases from V and 7 from J, leaving 10 bases between them. CDR3 size: 12 residues. Germline assignment: CDR1 DFQATT and CDR2 SNEGSKA (reference sequence). CDR3 bases: TGCAGTGCTAGTGGGGGAGGACAGCCCCAGCATTTT. It encodes CSASGGGQPQHF.

In the case of this clonotype: A read error may produce the germline difference seen at one junction end. The gene calls are TRBV2 and TRBJ1-2; D unresolved. Looked up from germline, CDR1 is SNHLY and CDR2 is FYNNEI. The CDR3 is 13 amino acids. The CDR3 nucleotides are TGTGCCAGCAGTGAAACGGTAATCTATGGTTACACCTTC. Translation: CASSETVIYGYTF.

The rearrangement uses TRBV25-1 and TRBJ1-5; D is unclear. There are 14 residues in the CDR3. V lost 3 bases to trimming and J lost 5 bases, with 11 bases between them. CDR1 is MGHDK and CDR2 is SYGVNS in the germline V gene. The CDR3 DNA follows: TGTGCCAGCAGTGACCCGGGAACGGATCAGCCCCAGCATTTT. Translated, it gives CASSDPGTDQPQHF.

Comment on this clonotype: A single base separates this from a much larger clone, so it may be a read error. This chain joins TRBV7-8 and TRBJ2-7; no reliable D call. The CDR3 covers 13 residues. V was trimmed by 8 bases and J by 6 bases, leaving 17 bases between them. Per the germline V gene, CDR1 is SGHVS and CDR2 is FQNEAQ. The CDR3 DNA follows: TGTGCCAGCTGCCTGGGCCTTGTTAGCGAGCAGTACTTC. As protein: CASCLGLVSEQYF.

This clonotype was recorded a few times. V and J are TRBV7-9 and TRBJ1-3; D unclear. Germline CDR1 SEHNR, CDR2 FQNEAQ (reference sequence). Trimming stripped 11 bases from V and 0 bases from J, with 11 bases between. This CDR3 has 13 residues. The CDR3 DNA sequence: TGTGCCTCAGAACGGAGCTCTGGAAACACCATATATTTT. Its protein is CASERSSGNTIYF. Full variable domain (outside the CDR3, taken from reference TRBV7-9 and TRBJ1-3): DTGVSQNPRHKITKRGQNVTFRCDPISEHNRLYWYRQTLGQGPEFLTYFQNEAQLEKSRLLSDRFSAERPKGSFSTLEIQRTEQGDSAMYLCASERSSGNTIYFGEGSWLTVV.

The chain combines TRBV27 with TRBJ2-3; TRBD1 agrees at 9 bases. V gave up 0 bases and J gave up 6 bases; unmatched junction bases: 4. This CDR3 has 15 residues. The germline V gene encodes CDR1 MNHEY and CDR2 SMNVEV (reference sequence). The CDR3 reads CASSLSGQGWDTQYF. CDR3 DNA: TGTGCCAGCAGTTTATCGGGACAGGGATGGGATACGCAGTATTTT.